This is a list of T cell receptor beta chains from one sample in a study of CD8 T cells in ankylosing spondylitis. TCRdb processed the 5' RACE reads anew with MiXCR; each CDR3 protein has one entry. This table has approximately 440,000 distinct CDR3 sequences, 17% appearing once. The material sequenced was blood, either unsorted or a sorted T cell fraction (not recorded which). The receptor set was obtained from a male donor with ankylosing spondylitis. CDR3s include the opening cysteine and the closing phenylalanine or tryptophan. The D gene is left open where the match is weak. Clone size is not always given. Where it is, it says once, few, many or a class for expanded clones.

CDR3aa: CSVAGGPVGPTQYF; CDR3nt: TGCAGCGTTGCGGGGGGGCCAGTCGGCCCAACGCAGTATTTT; v_gene: TRBV29-1; abundance: medium-sized; j_gene: TRBJ2-3; d_gene: TRBD2
CDR3aa: CASSQGDIWARNEQFF; CDR3nt: TGTGCCAGCAGCCAAGGTGACATCTGGGCTCGGAATGAGCAGTTCTTC; v_gene: TRBV4-2; abundance: few; j_gene: TRBJ2-1; d_gene: -
CDR3aa: CASSEGGTYEQYF; CDR3nt: TGTGCCAGCAGCGAGGGGGGAACCTACGAGCAGTACTTC; v_gene: TRBV7-9; abundance: few; j_gene: TRBJ2-7; d_gene: -
CDR3aa: CSARETGTDTQYF; CDR3nt: TGCAGTGCTAGAGAAACGGGCACAGATACGCAGTATTTT; v_gene: TRBV20-1; abundance: few; j_gene: TRBJ2-3; d_gene: -
CDR3aa: CSATYRGPNYGYTF; CDR3nt: TGCAGTGCTACGTACAGGGGCCCAAACTATGGCTACACCTTC; v_gene: TRBV20-1; abundance: few; j_gene: TRBJ1-2; d_gene: TRBD1
CDR3aa: CASSPRFLRAGELFF; CDR3nt: TGTGCCAGCAGCCCGCGCTTCTTGAGGGCCGGGGAGCTGTTTTTT; v_gene: TRBV11-2; abundance: -; j_gene: TRBJ2-2; d_gene: -
CDR3aa: CSARDSGRGTDEQFF; CDR3nt: TGCAGTGCTAGAGATAGCGGGAGGGGCACCGATGAGCAGTTCTTC; v_gene: TRBV20-1; abundance: few; j_gene: TRBJ2-1; d_gene: TRBD2
CDR3aa: CASSTTTSESLHEQFF; CDR3nt: TGTGCCAGCAGCACTACAACTAGTGAGTCGCTCCATGAGCAGTTCTTC; v_gene: TRBV7-8; abundance: many; j_gene: TRBJ2-1; d_gene: -
CDR3aa: CASSPDRLSNQPQHF; CDR3nt: TGTGCCAGCAGCCCTGACAGGCTCTCCAATCAGCCCCAGCATTTT; v_gene: TRBV12-3/TRBV12-4; abundance: few; j_gene: TRBJ1-5; d_gene: -
CDR3aa: CASSLSGLGAYEQYF; CDR3nt: TGCGCCAGCAGCTTGAGTGGCCTGGGAGCCTACGAGCAGTACTTC; v_gene: TRBV5-1; abundance: -; j_gene: TRBJ2-7; d_gene: -
CDR3aa: CASSLNQRTTGELFF; CDR3nt: TGTGCCAGCAGTTTAAACCAGAGAACCACCGGGGAGCTGTTTTTT; v_gene: TRBV27; abundance: -; j_gene: TRBJ2-2; d_gene: -
CDR3aa: CASSLAGHETEAFF; CDR3nt: TGTGCCAGCAGCTTGGCCGGCCATGAGACTGAAGCTTTCTTT; v_gene: TRBV5-6; abundance: -; j_gene: TRBJ1-1; d_gene: -
CDR3aa: CASSYSKGGPTEAFF; CDR3nt: TGCGCCAGCAGCTACTCAAAAGGGGGCCCCACTGAAGCTTTCTTT; v_gene: TRBV5-1; abundance: -; j_gene: TRBJ1-1; d_gene: TRBD1
CDR3aa: CASSFAYRDQPQHF; CDR3nt: TGTGCCAGCAGTTTCGCGTACAGGGATCAGCCCCAGCATTTT; v_gene: TRBV12-3/TRBV12-4; abundance: many; j_gene: TRBJ1-5; d_gene: -
CDR3aa: CASSLGDRANTEAFF; CDR3nt: TGTGCCAGCAGTTTAGGGGACAGGGCGAACACTGAAGCTTTCTTT; v_gene: TRBV28; abundance: many; j_gene: TRBJ1-1; d_gene: TRBD1
CDR3aa: CASSSGANVLTF; CDR3nt: TGTGCCAGCAGTTCGGGGGCCAACGTCCTGACTTTC; v_gene: TRBV2; abundance: many; j_gene: TRBJ2-6; d_gene: -
CDR3aa: CASSKAGASGSVEQFF; CDR3nt: TGTGCCAGCAGCAAAGCAGGGGCTAGCGGGAGCGTCGAGCAGTTCTTC; v_gene: TRBV21-1; abundance: few; j_gene: TRBJ2-1; d_gene: -
CDR3aa: CSARDEVIGEKLFF; CDR3nt: TGCAGTGCTAGAGACGAGGTGATAGGGGAAAAACTGTTTTTT; v_gene: TRBV20-1; abundance: many; j_gene: TRBJ1-4; d_gene: -
CDR3aa: CASSGQGWFQETQYF; CDR3nt: TGTGCCAGCAGTGGACAGGGGTGGTTCCAAGAGACCCAGTACTTC; v_gene: TRBV2; abundance: -; j_gene: TRBJ2-5; d_gene: TRBD1
CDR3aa: CASSPPVGVPEANTEAFF; CDR3nt: TGTGCCAGCAGCCCGCCTGTGGGTGTACCCGAGGCAAACACTGAAGCTTTCTTT; v_gene: TRBV9; abundance: few; j_gene: TRBJ1-1; d_gene: -
CDR3aa: CASSFAGTRQQETQYF; CDR3nt: TGTGCCAGCAGTTTCGCCGGGACACGGCAACAAGAGACCCAGTACTTC; v_gene: TRBV12-3/TRBV12-4; abundance: few; j_gene: TRBJ2-5; d_gene: -
CDR3aa: CASSQEILAGNTGELFF; CDR3nt: TGTGCCAGCAGCCAAGAAATACTAGCGGGGAACACCGGGGAGCTGTTTTTT; v_gene: TRBV3-1; abundance: few; j_gene: TRBJ2-2; d_gene: TRBD2
CDR3aa: CASSFVAGPYGYTF; CDR3nt: TGTGCCAGCAGCTTTGTTGCAGGGCCATATGGCTACACCTTC; v_gene: TRBV5-6; abundance: few; j_gene: TRBJ1-2; d_gene: -
CDR3aa: CSAPKFYAGKETQYF; CDR3nt: TGCAGTGCCCCGAAATTTTATGCGGGAAAAGAGACCCAGTACTTC; v_gene: TRBV20-1; abundance: -; j_gene: TRBJ2-5; d_gene: -
CDR3aa: CASKRGPSAEQYF; CDR3nt: TGTGCCAGCAAGCGGGGGCCCTCCGCCGAGCAGTACTTC; v_gene: TRBV2; abundance: few; j_gene: TRBJ2-7; d_gene: TRBD2
CDR3aa: CASSPGTSFTGEQYF; CDR3nt: TGTGCCAGCAGCCCCGGGACTAGCTTCACCGGCGAGCAGTACTTC; v_gene: TRBV3-1; abundance: few; j_gene: TRBJ2-7; d_gene: TRBD2
CDR3aa: CASSLGLQGALEKLFF; CDR3nt: TGTGCCAGCAGCTTAGGACTTCAGGGGGCGCTTGAAAAACTGTTTTTT; v_gene: TRBV7-9; abundance: -; j_gene: TRBJ1-4; d_gene: TRBD1
CDR3aa: CASSPSEQTQYF; CDR3nt: TGTGCCAGCAGCCCCTCCGAGCAGACCCAGTACTTC; v_gene: TRBV3-1; abundance: -; j_gene: TRBJ2-5; d_gene: -
CDR3aa: CASSQESSLYFYEQYF; CDR3nt: TGTGCCAGCAGCCAAGAAAGCAGTTTGTATTTCTACGAGCAGTACTTC; v_gene: TRBV3-1; abundance: -; j_gene: TRBJ2-7; d_gene: -